This TCR beta chain was retrieved from a study of T cell responses to AZD1222 COVID-19 vaccine (dated by TCRdb to 2020 to 2023). About the investigation overall: AZD1222 recipients given second doses at about 4 weeks or at about 12 weeks were pooled, since spike-specific TCR depth and breadth were not found to differ between the two schedules. Trial participants were enrolled into age subgroups of 18-55, 56-69 and 70-plus years, which contained roughly 140, 27 and 60 TCR-sequenced participants, respectively. A total of over 230 trial participants underwent TCR sequencing, of whom more than 200 had received two doses of AZD1222 and around 25 had received two doses of the MenACWY control vaccine. The full study reports these points: Participants were mostly white British and included more females than males, and it was suggested by the authors that clonal diversity may have been underestimated. In the small 56-69-year group, the increase in depth fell short of significance, most likely because of low power. Epitopes outside the regions mutated in the B.1.351 and B.1.1.7 variants were reportedly recognized by nearly half of the unique spike-specific TCRs. After two AZD1222 doses, spike-specific TCR breadth and depth were significantly higher than at day 0 and than in MenACWY recipients. Only a handful of AZD1222 recipients were SARS-CoV-2 seropositive at baseline, limiting conclusions about previously exposed vaccinees. The vaccine-associated CD4 TCRs covered the entire spike protein, and the dominant responses fell in regions 160-218 and 743-854. Because no day 14 peak-response samples were available, repertoires were characterized only after the peak T cell response.

Trimming costs V 6 bases and J 0 bases, and their ends lie 15 bases apart. Counted from cysteine to phenylalanine, this CDR3 has 15 amino acids. The kept DNA is CDR3 alone, 45 bases in frame from the first base. From the germline V gene, CDR1 is MNHEY and CDR2 is SVGAGI. The CDR3 regions of human TCRbeta chains were subjected to immunosequencing. For the original study's pipeline: Repertoire TCRs were checked for matches against a reference library of SARS-CoV-2-specific TCRs that had been generated using the MIRA antigen-specificity platform. Breadth was defined as the fraction of unique TCRs that were SARS-CoV-2-associated. Depth was defined as the fraction of total T cells that were SARS-CoV-2-associated. Using the MIRA data, each spike-specific TCR was assigned both to the spike region to which the TCR was reactive and to a CD4 or CD8 class. Log10-transformed breadth and depth values were compared by one-way ANOVA with Sidak's multiple comparisons tests. The clones in this table, taken by TCRdb from immuneACCESS, are in-frame only. Not every clone is retained; where verified, under half of the shortfall comes from an unresolved V gene, and the cause of the rest is unknown. V, J and clone size derive from that table, while D and trimming were established from the DNA sequence. For this sample there are around 110,000 clones; about 90% appear just once. The ten largest account for 7.5% to 8% of the sample.

This clone has only a few counts. The target of this receptor is not known. No base qualities exist here, and no much larger clone lies one base off it. In the paper's terms, the time point label means: baseline before first vaccination. The vaccinee samples were drawn from two UK trials, COV001 and COV002, one of which was a single-blind randomized controlled phase 2/3 trial testing AZD1222 (ChAdOx1 nCoV-19) in healthy adults. Trial participant PBMC samples were collected at day 0 and day 28 after the second dose for TCRbeta chain sequencing. The chain links TRBV6-5 with TRBJ2-7, with no D gene named confidently. The sequences come from peripheral blood, collected on day 0 of AZD1222 vaccination. This sequence was found in an adult in good health. The CDR3 region: CASRTDVTSSYEQYF. The nucleotide sequence is TGTGCCAGCAGGACGGACGTTACGAGCTCCTACGAGCAGTACTTC.